This T cell receptor (beta chain) comes out of a study of control samples from healthy donors and cancer patients. The CDR3 has 17 residues. Germline values: CDR1 MNHEY, CDR2 SMNVEV (reference sequence). With 5 bases removed from V and 0 bases from J, the gap between germline ends came to 17 bases. The repertoire was sequenced with immunoSEQ multiplex PCR; TCRdb's copy has only in-frame clones and lacks some. The repertoire holds around 180,000 clones, with 80% to 95% as singletons. The receptor comes from a woman aged 40 to 50 in good health. Sequencing input: blood. The rearrangement links TRBV27 to TRBJ1-3; D is perhaps TRBD1 (6 bases). This CDR3 is CASSPGTGLHSGNTIYF. In DNA, the CDR3 is TGTGCCAGCAGTCCAGGAACAGGGCTTCACTCTGGAAACACCATATATTTT.